A selection of T cell receptor beta chains follows, all from one sample in a study of regulatory T cells in long-lasting Graves disease. TCRdb reprocessed the multiplex PCR reads with MiXCR, giving one entry per CDR3 protein. The table has approximately 300,000 distinct CDR3 sequences, under 20% seen once. The source material was peripheral blood mononuclear cells (PBMCs), sampled at new diagnosis, from a patient treated with antithyroid drugs. Source of these receptors: a female donor with Graves disease. The CDR3 runs from the conserved cysteine through the conserved F or W. A D gene is named only where the DNA matches it firmly. Not all rows give a size; the values are once, few, many and, for expanded clones, a class.

D gene	V gene	J gene	CDR3 length	clone size	CDR3 protein	CDR3 DNA
TRBD1	TRBV9	TRBJ1-4	15	many	CASSAVQGANEKLFF	TGTGCCAGCAGCGCGGTACAGGGGGCAAATGAAAAACTGTTTTTT
TRBD2	TRBV6-1	TRBJ2-3	14	many	CATSTGTSGDTQYF	TGTGCCACCAGTACCGGGACTAGCGGGGATACGCAGTATTTT
-	TRBV19	TRBJ2-7	16	many	CASSTLTGPGPYEQYF	TGTGCCAGTAGTACCCTAACAGGGCCTGGTCCCTACGAGCAGTACTTC
TRBD2	TRBV28	TRBJ2-3	16	-	CASSKIAGGGTDTQYF	TGTGCCAGCAGCAAAATAGCGGGAGGCGGCACAGATACGCAGTATTTT
-	TRBV19	TRBJ2-7	15	many	CATSASATVGYEQYF	TGTGCCACCTCCGCTTCCGCGACCGTGGGCTACGAGCAGTACTTC
-	TRBV12-3/TRBV12-4	TRBJ1-6	15	many	CASSTTGVYNSPLHF	TGTGCCAGCAGCACTACAGGTGTTTATAATTCACCCCTCCACTTT
TRBD2	TRBV11-2	TRBJ2-2	17	-	CASSPGGSGRLTGELFF	TGTGCCAGCAGCCCGGGGGGTAGCGGGAGATTAACCGGGGAGCTGTTTTTT
-	TRBV14	TRBJ1-6	15	many	CASSRTFAPNSPLHF	TGTGCCAGCAGCCGAACATTCGCCCCAAATTCACCCCTCCACTTT
-	TRBV6-1	TRBJ2-5	13	many	CASSPRPQETQYF	TGTGCCAGCAGCCCCCGGCCCCAAGAGACCCAGTACTTC
-	TRBV11-2	TRBJ1-3	14	-	CASSAQSSGNTIYF	TGTGCCAGCAGCGCCCAGAGCTCTGGAAACACCATATATTTT
-	TRBV28	TRBJ1-5	16	many	CASSLSEWRGYQPQHF	TGTGCCAGCAGTTTATCGGAGTGGCGGGGGTACCAGCCCCAGCATTTT
-	TRBV4-1	TRBJ2-6	16	few	CASSQEESSGANVLTF	TGCGCCAGCAGCCAAGAGGAGAGCTCTGGGGCCAACGTCCTGACTTTC
TRBD2	TRBV28	TRBJ2-5	14	many	CASTRGLQEETQYF	TGTGCCAGCACCCGGGGACTACAAGAAGAGACCCAGTACTTC
-	TRBV20-1	TRBJ2-1	19	few	CSAAVVGGGGGGSYNEQFF	TGCAGTGCCGCCGTGGTGGGAGGAGGGGGTGGTGGGTCCTACAATGAGCAGTTCTTC
-	TRBV2	TRBJ2-1	12	-	CASRRLTNEQFF	TGTGCCAGCAGGCGACTGACAAATGAGCAGTTCTTC
-	TRBV29-1	TRBJ2-3	16	many	CSVEDLASEGSDTQYF	TGCAGCGTTGAAGATCTGGCTAGTGAGGGTTCGGATACGCAGTATTTT
-	TRBV11-2	TRBJ2-5	15	many	CASSLVMRSGETQYF	TGTGCCAGCAGCTTAGTTATGAGGTCGGGGGAGACCCAGTACTTC
-	TRBV9	TRBJ2-4	16	-	CASSASGGEVGNIQYF	TGTGCCAGCAGCGCCTCCGGCGGAGAGGTTGGAAACATTCAGTACTTC
-	TRBV11-1	TRBJ2-5	14	few	CASRLNLYGETQYF	TGTGCCAGCAGATTAAACCTTTATGGGGAGACCCAGTACTTC
TRBD2	TRBV7-9	TRBJ2-3	16	many	CASTPSGRGLGLTQYF	TGTGCCAGCACCCCTAGCGGGAGGGGTCTCGGACTTACGCAGTATTTT
-	TRBV7-6	TRBJ2-2	16	many	CASSLAGGAPSGELFF	TGTGCCAGCAGCTTAGCGGGGGGCGCTCCAAGCGGGGAGCTGTTTTTT
TRBD2	TRBV28	TRBJ2-3	18	many	CASSSQTRLSGTGDTQYF	TGTGCCAGCAGTTCCCAAACGCGGTTGAGCGGGACTGGGGATACGCAGTATTTT
TRBD1	TRBV7-9	TRBJ1-4	17	few	CASSLDRRDRSNEKLFF	TGTGCCAGCAGCTTAGATAGAAGGGACAGGAGTAATGAAAAACTGTTTTTT
-	TRBV10-3	TRBJ2-7	12	many	CAIGGNSYEQYF	TGTGCCATCGGAGGGAACTCCTACGAGCAGTACTTC
-	TRBV2	TRBJ2-2	16	many	CASSQRQVSNTGELFF	TGTGCCAGCAGTCAGAGACAGGTTTCGAACACCGGGGAGCTGTTTTTT
-	TRBV6-1	TRBJ2-7	15	many	CASSEARFSDYEQYF	TGTGCCAGCAGTGAAGCGCGATTTAGCGACTACGAGCAGTACTTC
-	TRBV2	TRBJ2-7	12	-	CASMNRTYEQYF	TGTGCCAGCATGAACAGAACTTACGAGCAGTACTTC
-	TRBV11-2	TRBJ1-1	14	many	CASSQTSGVTEAFF	TGTGCCAGCAGCCAGACATCTGGGGTCACTGAAGCTTTCTTT
-	TRBV5-4	TRBJ2-3	17	-	CASSDPRTTGATDTQYF	TGTGCCAGCAGCGATCCTCGGACTACAGGGGCCACAGATACGCAGTATTTT
-	TRBV12-3/TRBV12-4	TRBJ1-3	15	many	CASSPIFSSGNTIYF	TGTGCCAGCAGCCCAATTTTCAGCTCTGGAAACACCATATATTTT
-	TRBV12-3/TRBV12-4	TRBJ1-4	13	few	CASAVGGVEKLFF	TGTGCCAGTGCCGTTGGGGGCGTTGAAAAACTGTTTTTT
TRBD1	TRBV2	TRBJ1-5	14	many	CASRGQVNNQPQHF	TGTGCCAGCAGAGGACAGGTGAACAATCAGCCCCAGCATTTT
-	TRBV4-1	TRBJ2-1	18	few	CASSQGPFGSSSYNEQFF	TGCGCCAGCAGCCAAGGCCCCTTTGGTAGTAGTTCCTACAATGAGCAGTTCTTC
-	TRBV30	TRBJ1-6	17	-	CAWSRRAGDNRDSPLHF	TGTGCCTGGAGTCGCCGGGCAGGGGACAATCGGGATTCACCCCTCCACTTT
-	TRBV9	TRBJ1-1	16	few	CASSLTTHPGNTEAFF	TGTGCCAGCAGCCTTACGACCCACCCAGGTAACACTGAAGCTTTCTTT
-	TRBV30	TRBJ2-5	13	-	CAWSVLGWETRYF	TGTGCCTGGAGTGTACTGGGTTGGGAGACCCGGTACTTC
TRBD1	TRBV10-3	TRBJ2-5	16	-	CAISETWTGGNETQYF	TGTGCCATCAGTGAGACTTGGACAGGGGGGAATGAGACCCAGTACTTC
-	TRBV20-1	TRBJ2-7	13	many	CSARETASYEQYF	TGCAGTGCTAGAGAAACAGCCAGCTACGAGCAGTACTTC
-	TRBV29-1	TRBJ2-5	17	many	CSVEFGASIQGRETQYF	TGCAGCGTTGAATTTGGGGCGTCAATTCAGGGGAGAGAGACCCAGTACTTC
-	TRBV3-1	TRBJ2-3	11	few	CASSQTGLQYF	TGTGCCAGCAGCCAGACCGGACTGCAGTATTTT
TRBD1	TRBV24-1	TRBJ2-1	15	many	CATSEPGQGYNEQFF	TGTGCCACCAGTGAACCGGGACAGGGGTACAATGAGCAGTTCTTC
-	TRBV5-1	TRBJ1-1	15	-	CASLRDGQTNTEAFF	TGCGCCAGCCTCAGGGATGGACAGACGAACACTGAAGCTTTCTTT
-	TRBV4-1	TRBJ2-4	14	-	CASSQVRETDIQYF	TGCGCCAGCAGCCAAGTTCGGGAGACAGACATTCAGTACTTC
TRBD1	TRBV12-3/TRBV12-4	TRBJ2-2	14	-	CATSRDRVTGELFF	TGTGCCACCAGCCGGGACAGGGTGACCGGGGAGCTGTTTTTT
TRBD2	TRBV27	TRBJ2-7	15	many	CASRSLAGTKYEQYF	TGTGCCAGCAGAAGTCTAGCGGGAACGAAATACGAGCAGTACTTC
-	TRBV20-1	TRBJ2-3	13	many	CSALEVSTDTQYF	TGCAGTGCTCTAGAAGTTTCCACAGATACGCAGTATTTT
-	TRBV18	TRBJ2-7	15	-	CASSPSRTHSYEQYF	TGTGCCAGCTCGCCCAGCAGGACGCACTCCTACGAGCAGTACTTC
-	TRBV12-5	TRBJ1-1	13	many	CASGPREGSEAFF	TGTGCTAGTGGTCCCCGGGAAGGGTCGGAAGCTTTCTTT